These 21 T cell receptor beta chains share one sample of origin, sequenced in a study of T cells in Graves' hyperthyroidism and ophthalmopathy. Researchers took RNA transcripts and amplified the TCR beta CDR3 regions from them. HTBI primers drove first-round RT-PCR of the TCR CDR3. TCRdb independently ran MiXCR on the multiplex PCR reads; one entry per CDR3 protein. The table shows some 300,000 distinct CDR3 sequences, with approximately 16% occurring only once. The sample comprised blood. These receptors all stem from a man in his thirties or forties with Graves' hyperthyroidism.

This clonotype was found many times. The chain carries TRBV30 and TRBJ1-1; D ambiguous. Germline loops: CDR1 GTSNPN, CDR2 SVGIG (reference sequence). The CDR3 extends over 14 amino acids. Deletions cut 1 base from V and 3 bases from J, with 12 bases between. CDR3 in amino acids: CAWSGPEGYTEAFF. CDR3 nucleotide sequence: TGTGCCTGGAGTGGGCCGGAGGGATACACTGAAGCTTTCTTT. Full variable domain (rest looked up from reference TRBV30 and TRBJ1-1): SQTIHQWPATLVQPVGSPLSLECTVEGTSNPNLYWYRQAAGRGLQLLFYSVGIGQISSEVPQNLSASRPQDRQFILSSKKLLLSDSGFYLCAWSGPEGYTEAFFGQGTRLTVV.

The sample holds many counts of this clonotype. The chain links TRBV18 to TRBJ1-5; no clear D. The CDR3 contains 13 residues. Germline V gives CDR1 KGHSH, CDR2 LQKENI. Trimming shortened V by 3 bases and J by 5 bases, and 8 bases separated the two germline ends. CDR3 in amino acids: CASSPTSDQPQHF. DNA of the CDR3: TGTGCCAGCTCACCGACATCCGATCAGCCCCAGCATTTT.

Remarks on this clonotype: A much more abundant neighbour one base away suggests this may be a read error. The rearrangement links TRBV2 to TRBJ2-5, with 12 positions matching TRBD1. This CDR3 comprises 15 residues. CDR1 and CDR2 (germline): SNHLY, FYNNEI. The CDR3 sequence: CATNTGTGGAETRYF. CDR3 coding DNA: TGTGCCACTAATACCGGGACAGGGGGCGCGGAGACCCGGTACTTC.

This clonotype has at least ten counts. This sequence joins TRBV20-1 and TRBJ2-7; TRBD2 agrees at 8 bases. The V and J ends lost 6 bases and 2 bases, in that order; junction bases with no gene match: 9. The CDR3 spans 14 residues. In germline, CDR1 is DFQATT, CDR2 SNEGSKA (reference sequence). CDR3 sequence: CSATGLGEPYEQYF. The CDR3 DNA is TGCAGTGCCACGGGACTAGGGGAACCCTACGAGCAGTACTTC.

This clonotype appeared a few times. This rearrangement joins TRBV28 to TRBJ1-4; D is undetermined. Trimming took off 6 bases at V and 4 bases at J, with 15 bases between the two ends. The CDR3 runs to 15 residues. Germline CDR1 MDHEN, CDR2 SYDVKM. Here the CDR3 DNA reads TGTGCCAGCAGCGACTACGCCACCCTTAATGAAAAACTGTTTTTT. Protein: CASSDYATLNEKLFF.

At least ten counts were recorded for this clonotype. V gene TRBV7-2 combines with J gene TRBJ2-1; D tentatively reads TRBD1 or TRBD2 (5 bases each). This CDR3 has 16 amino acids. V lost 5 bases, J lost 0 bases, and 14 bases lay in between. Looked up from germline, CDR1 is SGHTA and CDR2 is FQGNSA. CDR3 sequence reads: CASSQGRLSSYNEQFF. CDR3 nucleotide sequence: TGTGCCAGCAGCCAGGGACGCCTGAGCTCCTACAATGAGCAGTTCTTC.

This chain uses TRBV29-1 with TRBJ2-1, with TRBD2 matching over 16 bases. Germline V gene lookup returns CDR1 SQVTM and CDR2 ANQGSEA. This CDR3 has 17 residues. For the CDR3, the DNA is TGCAGTGCCGGGGGGACTAGCGGGAGGGTAGTCTACAATGAGCAGTTCTTC. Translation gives CSAGGTSGRVVYNEQFF.

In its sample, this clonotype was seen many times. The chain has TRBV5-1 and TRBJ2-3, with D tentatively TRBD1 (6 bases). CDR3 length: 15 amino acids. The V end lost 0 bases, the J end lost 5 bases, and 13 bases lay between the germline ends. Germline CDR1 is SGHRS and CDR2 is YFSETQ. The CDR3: CASSLDTGQVDTQYF. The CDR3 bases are TGCGCCAGCAGCTTGGATACGGGACAAGTAGATACGCAGTATTTT.

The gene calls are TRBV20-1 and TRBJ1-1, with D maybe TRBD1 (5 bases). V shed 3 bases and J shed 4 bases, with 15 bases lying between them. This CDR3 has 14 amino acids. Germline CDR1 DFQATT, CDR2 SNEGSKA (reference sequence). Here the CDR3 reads CSASSGGYSTEAFF. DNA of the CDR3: TGCAGTGCTAGTAGCGGGGGGTATAGCACTGAAGCTTTCTTT.

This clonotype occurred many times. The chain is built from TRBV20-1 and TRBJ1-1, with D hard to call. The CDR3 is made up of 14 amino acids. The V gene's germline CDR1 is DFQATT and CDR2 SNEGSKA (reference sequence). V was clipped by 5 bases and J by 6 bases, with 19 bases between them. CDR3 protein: CSAYSSPSFSEAFF. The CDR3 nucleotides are TGCAGTGCTTACTCTTCCCCTTCATTCTCTGAAGCTTTCTTT.

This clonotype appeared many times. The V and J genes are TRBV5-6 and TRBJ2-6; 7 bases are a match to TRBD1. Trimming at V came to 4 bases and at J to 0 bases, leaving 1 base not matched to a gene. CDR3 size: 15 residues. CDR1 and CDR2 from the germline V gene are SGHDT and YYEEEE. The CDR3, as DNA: TGTGCCAGCAGCCGACAGGGCTCTGGGGCCAACGTCCTGACTTTC. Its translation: CASSRQGSGANVLTF. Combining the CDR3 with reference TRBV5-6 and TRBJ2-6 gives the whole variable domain DAGVTQSPTHLIKTRGQQVTLRCSPKSGHDTVSWYQQALGQGPQFIFQYYEEEERQRGNFPDRFSGHQFPNYSSELNVNALLLGDSALYLCASSRQGSGANVLTFGAGSRLTVL.

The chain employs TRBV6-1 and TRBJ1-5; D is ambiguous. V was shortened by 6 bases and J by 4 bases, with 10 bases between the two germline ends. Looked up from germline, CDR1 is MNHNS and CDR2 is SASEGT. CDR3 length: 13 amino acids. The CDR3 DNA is TGTGCCAGCAGGCCGGGAGGAAATCAGCCCCAGCATTTT. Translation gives CASRPGGNQPQHF.

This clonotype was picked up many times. The CDR3 DNA reads TGTGCCAGCAGTCCCCTGAGCGGGAGTTACTACGAGCAGTACTTC. Its protein is CASSPLSGSYYEQYF. V gene TRBV28 combines with J gene TRBJ2-7; the match to TRBD2 covers 8 bases. V trimming: 5 bases; J trimming: 3 bases; junction bases outside the gene matches: 9. The CDR3 runs 15 residues. Germline V gene lookup returns CDR1 MDHEN and CDR2 SYDVKM.

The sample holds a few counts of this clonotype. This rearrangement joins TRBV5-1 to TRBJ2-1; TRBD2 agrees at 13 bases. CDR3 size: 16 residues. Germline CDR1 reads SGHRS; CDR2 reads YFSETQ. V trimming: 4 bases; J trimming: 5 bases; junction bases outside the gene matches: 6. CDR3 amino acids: CASSRLAGGSHNEQFF. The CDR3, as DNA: TGCGCCAGCAGCCGACTAGCGGGAGGATCCCACAATGAGCAGTTCTTC.

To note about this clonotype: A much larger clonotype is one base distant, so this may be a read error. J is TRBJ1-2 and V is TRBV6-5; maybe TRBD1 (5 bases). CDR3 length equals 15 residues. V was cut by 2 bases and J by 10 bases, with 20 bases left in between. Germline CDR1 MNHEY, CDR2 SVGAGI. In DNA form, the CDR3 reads TGTGCCAGCAGTTACCTGACAGAGTCCACACCCCTCTACACCTTC. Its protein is CASSYLTESTPLYTF.

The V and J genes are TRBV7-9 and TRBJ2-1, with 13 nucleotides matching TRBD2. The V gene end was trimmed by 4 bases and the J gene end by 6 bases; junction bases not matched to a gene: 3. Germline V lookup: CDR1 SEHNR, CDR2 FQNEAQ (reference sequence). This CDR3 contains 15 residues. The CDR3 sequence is CASSSGLAGTNEQFF. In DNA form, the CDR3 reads TGTGCCAGCAGCTCGGGACTAGCGGGGACCAATGAGCAGTTCTTC.

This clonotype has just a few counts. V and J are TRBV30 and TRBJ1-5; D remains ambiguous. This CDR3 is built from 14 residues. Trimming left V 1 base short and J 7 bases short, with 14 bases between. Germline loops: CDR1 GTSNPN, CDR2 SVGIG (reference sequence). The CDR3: CAWSEGGMGQPQHF. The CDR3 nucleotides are TGTGCCTGGAGTGAAGGAGGGATGGGGCAGCCCCAGCATTTT.

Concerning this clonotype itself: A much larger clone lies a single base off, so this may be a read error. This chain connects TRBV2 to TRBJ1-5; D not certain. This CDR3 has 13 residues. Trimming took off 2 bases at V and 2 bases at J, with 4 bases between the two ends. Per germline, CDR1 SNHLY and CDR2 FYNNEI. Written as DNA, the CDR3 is TGTGCCAGCAGTGAAAGTGGCAATCAGCCCCAGCATTTT. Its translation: CASSESGNQPQHF.

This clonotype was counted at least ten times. The CDR3 sequence is CASSLAYSLYEQYF. The CDR3 bases are TGTGCCAGCAGTTTGGCCTACAGTCTCTACGAGCAGTACTTC. The chain recombines TRBV28 with TRBJ2-7; D not certain. V lost 3 bases and J 3 bases, leaving 12 bases between the germline ends. The CDR3 sequence is 14 residues long. Per the germline V gene, CDR1 is MDHEN and CDR2 is SYDVKM.

DNA of the CDR3: TGTGCCAGCAGTTCCCCCGTGATGGGTTTTACCCCCATGAGGGCTTTCTTT. It codes for CASSSPVMGFTPMRAFF. This chain uses TRBV28 with TRBJ1-1; no clear D. V was trimmed by 4 bases and J by 11 bases, leaving 29 bases between them. This CDR3 spans 17 amino acids. CDR1 is MDHEN and CDR2 is SYDVKM in the germline V gene.

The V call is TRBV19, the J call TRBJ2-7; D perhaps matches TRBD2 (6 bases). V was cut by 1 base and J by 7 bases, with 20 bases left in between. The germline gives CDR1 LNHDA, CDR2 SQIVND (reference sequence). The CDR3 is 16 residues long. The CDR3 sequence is CASSIAAGPPAREQYF. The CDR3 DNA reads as TGTGCCAGTAGTATAGCGGCGGGACCGCCGGCGAGGGAGCAGTACTTC. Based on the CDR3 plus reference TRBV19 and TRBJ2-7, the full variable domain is DGGITQSPKYLFRKEGQNVTLSCEQNLNHDAMYWYRQDPGQGLRLIYYSQIVNDFQKGDIAEGYSVSREKKESFPLTVTSAQKNPTAFYLCASSIAAGPPAREQYFGPGTRLTVT.